The 20 T cell receptor beta chains below come from one sample, sequenced in a study of response to subunit inactivated influenza vaccine. TCRdb called the RT-PCR reads again in MiXCR, with one record for every CDR3 protein. The data contain around 570,000 distinct CDR3 sequences, approximately 7.7% of them singletons. The starting material was PBMCs from blood, obtained around 2 years after vaccination. Receptors originate from a man in his fifties or sixties who received an inactivated influenza vaccine.

The table lists this clonotype with many counts. The rearrangement joins TRBV28 to TRBJ2-2; TRBD2 matches at 8 bases. Germline CDR1 reads MDHEN; CDR2 reads SYDVKM. The trim removed 2 bases at V and 4 bases at J, leaving 6 bases unmatched. This CDR3 has 16 residues. DNA of the CDR3: TGTGCCAGCAGTTTAGGACTAGCAGTTTTCACCGGGGAGCTGTTTTTT. It is translated as CASSLGLAVFTGELFF. The full variable domain, its missing parts supplied by reference TRBV28 and TRBJ2-2, is DVKVTQSSRYLVKRTGEKVFLECVQDMDHENMFWYRQDPGLGLRLIYFSYDVKMKEKGDIPEGYSVSREKKERFSLILESASTNQTSMYLCASSLGLAVFTGELFFGEGSRLTVL.

This chain uses TRBV24-1 with TRBJ2-1, with D unresolved. The CDR3 extends over 13 amino acids. Trimming took 1 base from V and 5 from J, leaving 5 bases between them. Per the germline V gene, CDR1 is KGHDR and CDR2 is SFDVKD. CDR3 in amino acids: CATSDFPNNEQFF. Here the CDR3 DNA reads TGTGCCACCAGTGATTTCCCCAACAATGAGCAGTTCTTC.

This clonotype has at least ten counts. The chain uses TRBV4-3 and TRBJ1-5; D is unresolved. CDR3 length: 15 amino acids. The V and J ends lost 2 bases and 2 bases respectively, with 10 bases between them. Germline lookup yields CDR1 LGHNA and CDR2 YSLEER. CDR3 loop: CASSQTFRGNQPQHF. As DNA, the CDR3 is TGCGCCAGCAGCCAAACGTTTCGGGGCAATCAGCCCCAGCATTTT.

There are a few counts of this clonotype. V is TRBV6-5 and J is TRBJ2-2, with 14 bases aligning to TRBD2. CDR3 size: 18 residues. The germline V gene has CDR1 MNHEY and CDR2 SVGAGI. V dropped 4 bases and J dropped 2; count of bases not matched to a gene: 6. CDR3 protein: CASSFGLAGGLNTGELFF. The DNA of the CDR3 is TGTGCCAGCAGTTTCGGACTAGCGGGGGGCCTAAACACCGGGGAGCTGTTTTTT.

The J gene is TRBJ2-2, the V gene TRBV20-1, with TRBD2 identical over 8 bases. The CDR3 has 16 residues. V was pared by 3 bases and J by 0 bases, with 6 bases of the junction left unmatched. The germline V gene encodes CDR1 DFQATT and CDR2 SNEGSKA (reference sequence). CDR3 nucleotide sequence: TGCAGTGCTAGGGGGTCTAGCGGGTCGAACACCGGGGAGCTGTTTTTT. This translates into CSARGSSGSNTGELFF.

This clonotype has a count of ten or more. The V call is TRBV10-3, the J call TRBJ1-5; no clear D. The V and J ends lost 3 bases and 2 bases respectively, with 8 bases between them. This CDR3 comprises 14 residues. The germline gives CDR1 ENHRY, CDR2 SYGVKD. The CDR3 coding sequence is TGTGCCATCAGTGACCCTGAGGGCAATCAGCCCCAGCATTTT. Its protein is CAISDPEGNQPQHF.

This clonotype was detected only a few times. The chain couples TRBV9 to TRBJ2-3; 8 nucleotides match TRBD2. V dropped 0 bases and J dropped 4; count of bases not matched to a gene: 4. The CDR3 spans 15 residues. CDR1 and CDR2 from the germline V gene are SGDLS and YYNGEE. The CDR3: CASSVEAGVSDTQYF. The CDR3 nucleotides are TGTGCCAGCAGCGTAGAAGCGGGAGTGTCAGATACGCAGTATTTT. The variable domain in full, completed from reference TRBV9 and TRBJ2-3, reads DSGVTQTPKHLITATGQRVTLRCSPRSGDLSVYWYQQSLDQGLQFLIQYYNGEERAKGNILERFSAQQFPDLHSELNLSSLELGDSALYFCASSVEAGVSDTQYFGPGTRLTVL.

This sequence joins TRBV7-2 and TRBJ2-1, with TRBD2 matching over 8 bases. J gave up 3 bases and V 0 bases, and 13 bases lay outside the gene matches. The germline V gene has CDR1 SGHTA and CDR2 FQGNSA. The CDR3 has 19 amino acids. CDR3 DNA sequence: TGTGCCAGCAGCTTAGCGCCAGCGGGGGCCACCACGATCTACAATGAGCAGTTCTTC. It encodes CASSLAPAGATTIYNEQFF.

This clonotype was counted only a few times. The V call is TRBV3-1, the J call TRBJ2-2; 11 bases agree with TRBD2. Germline assignment: CDR1 LGHDT and CDR2 YNNKEL (reference sequence). With 4 bases clipped from V and 15 bases from J, the junction kept 10 bases outside the gene matches. The CDR3 is 14 amino acids. The CDR3 bases are TGTGCCAGCAGCCGCCGTAGCGGGAGGGCCTCGATGTTTTTT. Protein: CASSRRSGRASMFF.

This clonotype was seen a few times. This chain uses TRBV9 with TRBJ1-2; maybe TRBD1 (5 bases). Looked up from germline, CDR1 is SGDLS and CDR2 is YYNGEE. Trimming cost V 4 bases and J 7 bases, with 17 bases left between them. This CDR3 has 14 residues. The CDR3 sequence: CASSSDGRQGGYTF. CDR3 nucleotide sequence: TGTGCCAGCAGCTCCGATGGGCGGCAGGGTGGCTACACCTTC.

The chain links TRBV11-2 to TRBJ2-4, with 7 bases identical to TRBD2. Looked up from germline, CDR1 is SGHAT and CDR2 is FQNNGV. The CDR3 length is 13 residues. V was clipped by 4 bases and J by 6 bases; unmatched bases: 3. The CDR3 spells CASSWAGVNIQYF. CDR3 nucleotides: TGTGCCAGCAGCTGGGCGGGGGTAAACATTCAGTACTTC.

A few counts support this clonotype. The chain employs TRBV5-1 and TRBJ2-3; 7 bases are shared with TRBD2. The CDR3 spans 15 residues. J lost 1 base, V lost 4 bases, and 6 bases had no gene match. Germline CDR1 reads SGHRS; CDR2 reads YFSETQ. The CDR3 DNA reads as TGCGCCAGCAGCCCCCCGGGAGGACGCACAGATACGCAGTATTTT. Translated, it gives CASSPPGGRTDTQYF. The full variable domain, completed using reference TRBV5-1 and TRBJ2-3, is KAGVTQTPRYLIKTRGQQVTLSCSPISGHRSVSWYQQTPGQGLQFLFEYFSETQRNKGNFPGRFSGRQFSNSRSEMNVSTLELGDSALYLCASSPPGGRTDTQYFGPGTRLTVL.

This clonotype was picked up many times. V usage is TRBV5-1 and J usage is TRBJ2-7; D possibly corresponds to TRBD2 (5 bases). The V gene's germline CDR1 is SGHRS and CDR2 YFSETQ. The ends were cut back, 0 bases at V and 4 bases at J, with 14 bases in the middle. This CDR3 has 15 residues. The CDR3 DNA sequence: TGCGCCAGCAGCTTGGCGGTCCAACCGGGGTACGAGCAGTACTTC. Its translation is CASSLAVQPGYEQYF.

At least ten counts were recorded for this clonotype. The chain has TRBV20-1 and TRBJ2-7; D may match TRBD1 or TRBD2 (5 bases each). Trimming removed 0 bases from V and 4 bases from J, with 13 bases in between. This CDR3 has 14 residues. Germline V CDR1 and CDR2: DFQATT, SNEGSKA (reference sequence). In DNA, the CDR3 is TGCAGTGCTAGAGATATTGGGACCGAATACGAGCAGTACTTC. Protein product: CSARDIGTEYEQYF.

This clonotype came up a few times. V usage is TRBV10-3 and J usage is TRBJ2-3, with 10 positions matching TRBD2. Unmatched junction bases numbered 6, after V lost 0 bases and J lost 0 bases. The CDR3 spans 18 residues. Germline values: CDR1 ENHRY, CDR2 SYGVKD. The CDR3 sequence is CAISESPAGGASTDTQYF. The CDR3 nucleotides are TGTGCCATCAGTGAGTCTCCAGCGGGGGGGGCTAGCACAGATACGCAGTATTTT.

This clonotype has only a few counts. The V call is TRBV7-9, the J call TRBJ2-2; D call uncertain. Germline assignment: CDR1 SEHNR and CDR2 FQNEAQ (reference sequence). This CDR3 spans 15 amino acids. V was pared by 3 bases and J by 6 bases, with 14 bases between. The DNA for the CDR3 is TGTGCCAGCAGCTTCTCCGCAACCGGATCCGGGGAGCTGTTTTTT. Its protein product is CASSFSATGSGELFF.

This clonotype was counted many times. The chain has TRBV6-1 and TRBJ2-5, with unresolved D. The CDR3 length is 14 residues. Trimming left V 1 base short and J 1 base short, with 7 bases between. Germline lookup yields CDR1 MNHNS and CDR2 SASEGT. The CDR3 sequence is CASSEVRVQETQYF. DNA for the CDR3: TGTGCCAGCAGTGAAGTTAGGGTCCAAGAGACCCAGTACTTC.

V and J are TRBV12-3 or TRBV12-4 and TRBJ2-1; no reliable D call. The germline V and J ends were trimmed by 1 base and 8 bases, with 15 bases remaining between them. The CDR3 has 15 amino acids. The CDR3 region has the DNA TGTGCCAGCAGTTTAGTTTTTCGAGTCGGTCATGAGCAGTTCTTC. This sequence encodes CASSLVFRVGHEQFF.

V usage is TRBV20-1 and J usage is TRBJ1-1; 7 nucleotides line up with TRBD1. Unmatched junction bases numbered 13, after V lost 6 bases and J lost 0 bases. Germline CDR1 DFQATT, CDR2 SNEGSKA (reference sequence). This CDR3 has 16 residues. The CDR3 coding sequence is TGCAGTGCGGTACAAGCAGGGGGGATTTTGAACACTGAAGCTTTCTTT. Translation gives CSAVQAGGILNTEAFF.

This clonotype was seen many times. The genes are TRBV12-3 or TRBV12-4 and TRBJ1-1, with TRBD1 identical over 9 bases. This CDR3 has 14 residues. Germline trimming cut 6 bases from V and 4 bases from J; bases unmatched to any gene: 6. CDR3 region: CASSATGGSTEAFF. The CDR3, as DNA: TGTGCCAGCAGCGCAACAGGGGGCAGCACTGAAGCTTTCTTT.